This T cell receptor (beta chain) emerged from a study of T cell responses to AZD1222 COVID-19 vaccine. Overall study: Samples with a second dose at about 4 or about 12 weeks were pooled together.

The repertoire was sequenced with immunoSEQ multiplex PCR; TCRdb's copy has only in-frame clones and lacks some. The sample has roughly 150,000 clones; 80% to 95% are singletons. With respect to this clone: Its cognate antigen is unknown.

Findings and limits, study-wide: Distributed over spike, vaccine-associated CD4 TCRs predominated at 160-218 and 743-854. Seropositivity was recorded at baseline in only a handful of AZD1222 recipients. Most donors were white British and more were female, and clonal diversity was possibly underestimated.

Germline V gene data show CDR1 as SGHVS and CDR2 as FQNEAQ. The CDR3 length is 16 residues. V shed 1 base and J shed 1 base, with 10 bases lying between them. V and J are TRBV7-8 and TRBJ2-2; D call uncertain. This sequence was found in an adult in good health. The sequences come from peripheral blood, collected on day 0 of AZD1222 vaccination. The CDR3 bases are TGTGCCAGCAGCTTAGGGCCCGTCCTGAACACCGGGGAGCTGTTTTTT. Amino acid sequence: CASSLGPVLNTGELFF.